This paragraph reports one TCR beta chain. Participant ages covered roughly 18 to 90 years across some 25 US areas. Assignments of participants to cohorts depended upon their own reported clinical history. Recovered participants had two consecutive negative NP/OP PCR tests, healthcare professional clearance, or symptom resolution. The source of the sample is a study of blood T cell repertoires in COVID-19. Whole-study context: Donors in the United States, Italy and Spain gave samples during acute or convalescent COVID-19.

V shed 3 bases and J 2 bases; nucleotides not matched to a gene: 2. Germline V lookup: CDR1 KGHSH, CDR2 LQKENI. The CDR3 contains 15 residues. TCRdb keeps only in-frame clones here, not all; method: immunoSEQ multiplex PCR. The sample lists a few hundred thousand clones, about 90% occurring once. This chain links TRBV18 with TRBJ1-5; 9 bases fit TRBD1. The TCR was taken from a woman aged 25 to 39 who had recovered from COVID-19. The specimen sequenced was PBMCs or T cells enriched from blood (not recorded which). The CDR3 nucleotides read TGTGCCAGCTCACCCACAGGGGGCCGCAATCAGCCCCAGCATTTT. Translating gives CASSPTGGRNQPQHF.